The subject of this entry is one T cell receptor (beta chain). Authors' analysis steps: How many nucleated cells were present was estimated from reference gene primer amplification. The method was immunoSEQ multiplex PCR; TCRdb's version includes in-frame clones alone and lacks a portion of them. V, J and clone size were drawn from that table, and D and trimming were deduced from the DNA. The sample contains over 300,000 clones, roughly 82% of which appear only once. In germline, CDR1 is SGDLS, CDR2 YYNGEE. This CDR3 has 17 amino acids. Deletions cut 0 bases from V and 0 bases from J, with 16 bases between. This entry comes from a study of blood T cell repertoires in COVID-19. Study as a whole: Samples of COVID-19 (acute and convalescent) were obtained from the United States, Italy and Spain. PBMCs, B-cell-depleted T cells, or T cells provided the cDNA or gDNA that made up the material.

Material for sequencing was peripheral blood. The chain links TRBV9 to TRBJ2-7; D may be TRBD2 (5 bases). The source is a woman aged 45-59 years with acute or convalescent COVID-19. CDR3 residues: CASSVGAGLLNSYEQYF. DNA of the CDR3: TGTGCCAGCAGCGTAGGGGCAGGACTGTTAAACTCCTACGAGCAGTACTTC.